The clone carrying this TCR beta chain has only a few counts. These data are taken from a study of blood T cell repertoires in COVID-19. For the study at large: PBMCs, B-cell-depleted T cells, or T cells were the source of the cDNA or gDNA that made up the material.

Original methodology: Researchers report that nucleated cell counts were estimated from reference gene primer amplification. Measured with immunoSEQ multiplex PCR; TCRdb has only the in-frame clones, and not every one. The DNA gave D and trimming, while V, J and clone size come from that table. The table has about 210,000 clones, around three quarters seen once. This CDR3 has 13 residues. Trimming shortened V by 3 bases and J by 5 bases, and 10 bases separated the two germline ends. V and J are TRBV12-3 or TRBV12-4 and TRBJ1-1; maybe TRBD1 (5 bases). Input material: peripheral blood. The sequence derives from a woman aged 70-85 years with acute or convalescent COVID-19. The DNA of the CDR3 is TGTGCCAGCAGTTTGCTTGGGGGGACTGAAGCTTTCTTT. This sequence encodes CASSLLGGTEAFF.